These T cell receptor beta chains were read from a single sample in a study of cytomegalovirus exposure and HLA in healthy donors. The repertoire was sequenced with immunoSEQ multiplex PCR; TCRdb's copy has only in-frame clones and lacks some. The sample has some 96,000 clones, 77% seen once; the top ten hold roughly 7.1%. The sequenced sample consisted of PBMCs. These receptor sequences come from a female donor in good health and CMV-seronegative. Each CDR3 is given with its conserved first and last residue. A D gene is named only where the DNA matches it firmly. Only some rows state a clone size, as once, few, many or a class for expanded clones.

v_gene: TRBV27
d_gene: .
j_gene: TRBJ1-1
abundance: .
CDR3aa: CASSPFRGATEAFF
CDR3nt: TGTGCCAGCAGTCCCTTCAGGGGAGCTACTGAAGCTTTCTTT

v_gene: TRBV19
d_gene: TRBD1
j_gene: TRBJ1-5
abundance: .
CDR3aa: CASSIRSGGYNQPQHF
CDR3nt: TGTGCCAGTAGTATAAGGTCAGGGGGCTACAATCAGCCCCAGCATTTT

v_gene: TRBV9
d_gene: .
j_gene: TRBJ1-4
abundance: .
CDR3aa: CASLRGGVSEKLFF
CDR3nt: TGTGCCAGCCTTAGGGGGGGGGTGAGTGAAAAACTGTTTTTT

v_gene: TRBV25-1
d_gene: .
j_gene: TRBJ1-2
abundance: .
CDR3aa: CASSEGGAGNYGYTF
CDR3nt: TGTGCCAGCAGTGAAGGGGGGGCGGGAAACTATGGCTACACCTTC

v_gene: TRBV6-4
d_gene: .
j_gene: TRBJ2-3
abundance: .
CDR3aa: CATSRGDTQYF
CDR3nt: TGTGCCACCTCCAGGGGAGATACGCAGTATTTT

v_gene: TRBV28
d_gene: TRBD1
j_gene: TRBJ1-3
abundance: once
CDR3aa: CASSLPGTGFAGNTIYF
CDR3nt: TGTGCCAGCAGTCTCCCCGGGACAGGGTTCGCTGGAAACACCATATATTTT

v_gene: TRBV7-9
d_gene: .
j_gene: TRBJ2-7
abundance: .
CDR3aa: CASSLAGTPGEQYF
CDR3nt: TGTGCCAGCAGCCTCGCTGGGACACCGGGAGAGCAGTACTTC

v_gene: TRBV14
d_gene: .
j_gene: TRBJ2-1
abundance: .
CDR3aa: CASSQDRGGNYNEQFF
CDR3nt: TGTGCCAGCAGCCAAGATCGTGGCGGGAATTACAATGAGCAGTTCTTC

v_gene: TRBV6-6
d_gene: .
j_gene: TRBJ2-5
abundance: .
CDR3aa: CASRRQETQYF
CDR3nt: TGTGCCAGCAGGCGCCAAGAGACCCAGTACTTC

v_gene: TRBV4-2
d_gene: TRBD2
j_gene: TRBJ2-1
abundance: .
CDR3aa: CASSRRASGGRYNEQFF
CDR3nt: TGTGCCAGCAGCCGGAGGGCTAGCGGGGGCCGGTACAATGAGCAGTTCTTC

v_gene: TRBV7-9
d_gene: .
j_gene: TRBJ1-3
abundance: .
CDR3aa: CSSSLNPVSSGNTIYF
CDR3nt: TGTTCCAGCAGCTTAAATCCGGTGAGCTCTGGAAACACCATATATTTT

v_gene: TRBV5-6
d_gene: TRBD2
j_gene: TRBJ2-7
abundance: .
CDR3aa: CASSLDVSGRAFGEQYF
CDR3nt: TGTGCCAGCAGCTTGGACGTGAGCGGGAGGGCCTTTGGGGAGCAGTACTTC

v_gene: TRBV27
d_gene: .
j_gene: TRBJ2-7
abundance: .
CDR3aa: CASSVTRSYEQYF
CDR3nt: TGTGCCAGCAGCGTTACTAGGTCCTACGAGCAGTACTTC

v_gene: TRBV14
d_gene: TRBD2
j_gene: TRBJ2-7
abundance: .
CDR3aa: CASSQFLAGGPGEQYF
CDR3nt: TGTGCCAGCAGCCAGTTCTTAGCGGGAGGGCCGGGCGAGCAGTACTTC

v_gene: TRBV19
d_gene: .
j_gene: TRBJ2-3
abundance: .
CDR3aa: CASSLGDTQYF
CDR3nt: TGTGCCAGTAGCCTAGGAGATACGCAGTATTTT

v_gene: TRBV5-4
d_gene: .
j_gene: TRBJ1-1
abundance: .
CDR3aa: CASNFLGGINEAFF
CDR3nt: TGTGCCAGCAACTTCCTGGGGGGAATCAATGAAGCTTTCTTT

v_gene: TRBV7-9
d_gene: .
j_gene: TRBJ2-1
abundance: few
CDR3aa: CSSSFSLPFQFF
CDR3nt: TGTTCCAGCAGCTTCAGTTTGCCCTTCCAGTTCTTC

v_gene: TRBV2
d_gene: TRBD1
j_gene: TRBJ2-7
abundance: .
CDR3aa: CASKLGQVGNEQYF
CDR3nt: TGTGCCAGCAAGCTAGGACAGGTTGGCAACGAGCAGTACTTC

v_gene: TRBV5-1
d_gene: TRBD1
j_gene: TRBJ2-5
abundance: .
CDR3aa: CASSPLGQGETQYF
CDR3nt: TGCGCCAGCAGCCCCTTAGGACAGGGAGAGACCCAGTACTTC

v_gene: TRBV10-3
d_gene: TRBD1
j_gene: TRBJ2-5
abundance: .
CDR3aa: CAISGLGTGLQETQYF
CDR3nt: TGTGCCATCAGTGGGTTAGGGACAGGCCTCCAAGAGACCCAGTACTTC

v_gene: TRBV7-7
d_gene: .
j_gene: TRBJ2-5
abundance: .
CDR3aa: CASSLSARGGQETQYF
CDR3nt: TGTGCTAGCAGCTTAAGTGCCAGGGGCGGCCAAGAGACCCAGTACTTC

v_gene: TRBV27
d_gene: TRBD2
j_gene: TRBJ2-5
abundance: .
CDR3aa: CASTLNGRGTETQYF
CDR3nt: TGTGCCAGCACTCTAAACGGGAGGGGGACGGAGACCCAGTACTTC

v_gene: TRBV5-6
d_gene: .
j_gene: TRBJ2-7
abundance: .
CDR3aa: CASSSPGGPYEQYF
CDR3nt: TGTGCCAGCAGCTCTCCAGGTGGGCCCTACGAGCAGTACTTC

v_gene: TRBV11-3
d_gene: TRBD1
j_gene: TRBJ2-3
abundance: .
CDR3aa: CASSSGTGTDTQYF
CDR3nt: TGTGCCAGCAGCTCCGGGACAGGGACAGATACGCAGTATTTT

v_gene: TRBV29-1
d_gene: TRBD2
j_gene: TRBJ2-1
abundance: .
CDR3aa: CSAGLAGVLNEQFF
CDR3nt: TGCAGCGCCGGACTAGCGGGGGTGCTCAATGAGCAGTTCTTC

v_gene: TRBV7-3
d_gene: .
j_gene: TRBJ2-6
abundance: .
CDR3aa: CASSLNPGTGANVLTF
CDR3nt: TGTGCCAGCAGCTTAAATCCAGGGACTGGGGCCAACGTCCTGACTTTC

v_gene: TRBV7-2
d_gene: .
j_gene: TRBJ2-7
abundance: .
CDR3aa: CASEAARGPAYEQYF
CDR3nt: TGTGCCAGCGAAGCCGCTCGAGGCCCGGCCTACGAGCAGTACTTC

v_gene: TRBV7-3
d_gene: TRBD1
j_gene: TRBJ2-7
abundance: .
CDR3aa: CASSLLPPGTGFDEQYF
CDR3nt: TGTGCCAGCAGCTTATTACCCCCCGGGACAGGGTTTGACGAGCAGTACTTC

v_gene: TRBV19
d_gene: .
j_gene: TRBJ2-1
abundance: .
CDR3aa: CASARGVAIYNEQFF
CDR3nt: TGTGCCAGTGCCCGCGGTGTAGCGATCTACAATGAGCAGTTCTTC

v_gene: TRBV7-3
d_gene: TRBD2
j_gene: TRBJ2-5
abundance: .
CDR3aa: CASSLRGRGVRETQYF
CDR3nt: TGTGCCAGCAGCCTCCGAGGGCGGGGGGTAAGAGAGACCCAGTACTTC

v_gene: TRBV30
d_gene: TRBD1
j_gene: TRBJ2-7
abundance: .
CDR3aa: CAWSTGQGGSGPYEQYF
CDR3nt: TGTGCCTGGAGTACCGGACAGGGGGGCTCGGGCCCCTACGAGCAGTACTTC

v_gene: TRBV18
d_gene: .
j_gene: TRBJ2-7
abundance: .
CDR3aa: CASSAGGGSYEQYF
CDR3nt: TGTGCCAGCTCAGCAGGAGGCGGCAGCTACGAGCAGTACTTC

v_gene: TRBV7-2
d_gene: TRBD2
j_gene: TRBJ2-5
abundance: once
CDR3aa: CASRVERESQTQYF
CDR3nt: TGTGCCAGCAGGGTCGAGCGGGAGTCGCAGACCCAGTACTTC

v_gene: TRBV5-6
d_gene: .
j_gene: TRBJ2-2
abundance: .
CDR3aa: CATARAGELFF
CDR3nt: TGTGCCACCGCGAGGGCCGGGGAGCTGTTTTTT

v_gene: TRBV5-5
d_gene: .
j_gene: TRBJ1-4
abundance: .
CDR3aa: CASSLYVRVSEKLFF
CDR3nt: TGTGCCAGCAGCTTGTATGTTCGGGTGAGCGAAAAACTGTTTTTT

v_gene: TRBV9
d_gene: TRBD1
j_gene: TRBJ2-5
abundance: .
CDR3aa: CASSPQGTQETQYF
CDR3nt: TGTGCCAGCAGCCCACAGGGGACCCAAGAGACCCAGTACTTC

v_gene: TRBV28
d_gene: .
j_gene: TRBJ1-4
abundance: .
CDR3aa: CASVETESNEKLFF
CDR3nt: TGTGCCAGCGTAGAGACAGAGTCGAATGAAAAACTGTTTTTT

v_gene: TRBV27
d_gene: .
j_gene: TRBJ2-5
abundance: .
CDR3aa: CASSQRTGSETQYF
CDR3nt: TGTGCCAGCAGTCAGCGAACAGGATCAGAGACCCAGTACTTC

v_gene: TRBV5-4
d_gene: TRBD1
j_gene: TRBJ2-7
abundance: .
CDR3aa: CASSPGTGPYEQYF
CDR3nt: TGTGCCAGCAGCCCAGGGACAGGGCCTTACGAGCAGTACTTC

v_gene: TRBV5-4
d_gene: .
j_gene: TRBJ1-4
abundance: .
CDR3aa: CASSGDGATNEKLFF
CDR3nt: TGTGCCAGCAGCGGCGACGGAGCAACTAATGAAAAACTGTTTTTT

v_gene: TRBV5-1
d_gene: .
j_gene: TRBJ2-5
abundance: .
CDR3aa: CASSPRRWGGGETQYF
CDR3nt: TGCGCCAGCAGCCCCCGAAGGTGGGGGGGCGGTGAGACCCAGTACTTC

v_gene: TRBV6-1
d_gene: TRBD2
j_gene: TRBJ2-1
abundance: .
CDR3aa: CASSGGLAGFHNEQFF
CDR3nt: TGTGCCAGCAGTGGGGGACTAGCGGGGTTCCACAATGAGCAGTTCTTC

v_gene: TRBV7-7
d_gene: TRBD2
j_gene: TRBJ2-1
abundance: .
CDR3aa: CASSLAGDFGEQFF
CDR3nt: TGTGCTAGCAGCTTGGCGGGAGATTTCGGTGAGCAGTTCTTC

v_gene: TRBV6-8
d_gene: TRBD1
j_gene: TRBJ2-7
abundance: once
CDR3aa: CASSRPGGPYEQYF
CDR3nt: TGTGCCAGCAGTCGACCAGGGGGTCCCTACGAGCAGTACTTC

v_gene: TRBV6-1
d_gene: .
j_gene: TRBJ2-7
abundance: once
CDR3aa: CASSEAWGPREQYF
CDR3nt: TGTGCCAGCAGTGAAGCATGGGGCCCTCGCGAGCAGTACTTC

v_gene: TRBV29-1
d_gene: TRBD2
j_gene: TRBJ2-1
abundance: few
CDR3aa: CSVVTSGRDEQFF
CDR3nt: TGCAGCGTTGTAACTAGCGGGAGAGATGAGCAGTTCTTC

v_gene: TRBV18
d_gene: .
j_gene: TRBJ1-2
abundance: .
CDR3aa: CASSPRGRKYGYTF
CDR3nt: TGTGCCAGCTCACCAAGGGGCAGGAAGTATGGCTACACCTTC

v_gene: TRBV7-2
d_gene: TRBD1
j_gene: TRBJ2-7
abundance: .
CDR3aa: CASSVTGEVNYEQYF
CDR3nt: TGTGCCAGCAGCGTGACAGGGGAAGTTAATTACGAGCAGTACTTC

v_gene: TRBV10-2
d_gene: TRBD2
j_gene: TRBJ2-3
abundance: .
CDR3aa: CASSGRFSSGGPGADTQYF
CDR3nt: TGCGCCAGCAGTGGACGCTTCTCTAGCGGGGGGCCCGGGGCAGATACGCAGTATTTT

v_gene: TRBV14
d_gene: .
j_gene: TRBJ2-7
abundance: once
CDR3aa: CASSQGTFRGEQYF
CDR3nt: TGTGCCAGCAGCCAAGGAACGTTTCGGGGGGAGCAGTACTTC

v_gene: TRBV27
d_gene: .
j_gene: TRBJ2-7
abundance: .
CDR3aa: CASSLGGEQYF
CDR3nt: TGTGCCAGCAGTTTAGGAGGCGAGCAGTACTTC

v_gene: TRBV6-1
d_gene: .
j_gene: TRBJ1-1
abundance: .
CDR3aa: CASRAFQGVDTEAFF
CDR3nt: TGTGCCAGCAGAGCCTTCCAGGGTGTGGACACTGAAGCTTTCTTT

v_gene: TRBV19
d_gene: TRBD1
j_gene: TRBJ1-5
abundance: .
CDR3aa: CASRLVPQGAGNQPQHF
CDR3nt: TGTGCCAGTAGGCTTGTCCCTCAGGGGGCAGGCAATCAGCCCCAGCATTTT

v_gene: TRBV19
d_gene: TRBD2
j_gene: TRBJ2-5
abundance: .
CDR3aa: CASSLVLASGAQGTQYF
CDR3nt: TGTGCCAGTAGTCTGGTACTGGCTAGCGGGGCCCAGGGGACCCAGTACTTC

v_gene: TRBV7-9
d_gene: TRBD1
j_gene: TRBJ2-7
abundance: .
CDR3aa: CASSLGDRGANEQYF
CDR3nt: TGTGCCAGCAGCTTAGGGGACAGGGGCGCCAACGAGCAGTACTTC

v_gene: TRBV6-1
d_gene: TRBD1
j_gene: TRBJ1-5
abundance: .
CDR3aa: CASSRTGWNQPQHF
CDR3nt: TGTGCCAGCAGTAGGACAGGGTGGAATCAGCCCCAGCATTTT

v_gene: TRBV29-1
d_gene: TRBD1
j_gene: TRBJ1-6
abundance: .
CDR3aa: CSVAGTGGSPLHF
CDR3nt: TGCAGCGTTGCCGGGACAGGGGGATCACCCCTCCACTTT

v_gene: TRBV7-2
d_gene: .
j_gene: TRBJ2-7
abundance: .
CDR3aa: CASSLSPASATYEQYF
CDR3nt: TGTGCCAGCAGTCTAAGTCCTGCTAGCGCTACCTACGAGCAGTACTTC